This is a list of T cell receptor beta chains from one sample in a study of blood T cell repertoires in COVID-19. Sequenced by immunoSEQ multiplex PCR; TCRdb stores in-frame clones only, minus some. This sample has some 150,000 clones; approximately 84% occur once, and the top ten carry 4.5% to 5.5%. The sample comprised peripheral blood. The receptor source for this set is a human donor in a cohort sampled during active COVID-19. Each CDR3 is given with its conserved first and last residue. The order of the fields is D gene, V gene, CDR3 length, clone size, J gene, CDR3 DNA, CDR3 protein. D genes are given only for firm matches. Rows may omit the clone size; those that give it use once, few, many or a size class.

D gene: .
V gene: TRBV3-1/TRBV3-2
CDR3 length: 15
clone size: .
J gene: TRBJ1-4
CDR3 DNA: TGTGCCAGCAGCCAAGATCCGGGGGTCGGGGAAAAACTGTTTTTT
CDR3 protein: CASSQDPGVGEKLFF

D gene: .
V gene: TRBV18
CDR3 length: 15
clone size: once
J gene: TRBJ1-3
CDR3 DNA: TGTGCCAGCTCCCCCGTCCCAGGGTCAGGAAACACCATATATTTT
CDR3 protein: CASSPVPGSGNTIYF

D gene: TRBD1
V gene: TRBV2
CDR3 length: 15
clone size: .
J gene: TRBJ1-2
CDR3 DNA: TGTGCCAGCAGTCCTAGGGACAGGGGAGGATATGGCTACACCTTC
CDR3 protein: CASSPRDRGGYGYTF

D gene: TRBD2
V gene: TRBV7-2
CDR3 length: 15
clone size: .
J gene: TRBJ2-7
CDR3 DNA: TGTGCCAGCAGCTTATTCGCAGGCGGGGGGGGAGAGCAGTACTTC
CDR3 protein: CASSLFAGGGGEQYF

D gene: .
V gene: TRBV27
CDR3 length: 17
clone size: .
J gene: TRBJ1-5
CDR3 DNA: TGTGCCAGCAGTCCACAAGGGGCCGGGGGAGGCAATCAGCCCCAGCATTTT
CDR3 protein: CASSPQGAGGGNQPQHF

D gene: TRBD1
V gene: TRBV7-2
CDR3 length: 17
clone size: .
J gene: TRBJ1-2
CDR3 DNA: TGTGCCAGCAGCTCACCAGAGACTCCCGGGACAGGCTATGGCTACACCTTC
CDR3 protein: CASSSPETPGTGYGYTF

D gene: .
V gene: TRBV2
CDR3 length: 12
clone size: .
J gene: TRBJ1-5
CDR3 DNA: TGTGCCAGCACAGATAGCAATCAGCCCCAGCATTTT
CDR3 protein: CASTDSNQPQHF

D gene: .
V gene: TRBV3-1/TRBV3-2
CDR3 length: 15
clone size: few
J gene: TRBJ1-1
CDR3 DNA: TGTGCCAGCAGCCGCATCCATACAGGGAAAACTGAAGCTTTCTTT
CDR3 protein: CASSRIHTGKTEAFF

D gene: .
V gene: TRBV29-1
CDR3 length: 11
clone size: .
J gene: TRBJ1-2
CDR3 DNA: TGCAGCGTTGAACGGGGAGGCGGCTACACCTTC
CDR3 protein: CSVERGGGYTF

D gene: TRBD1
V gene: TRBV5-6
CDR3 length: 15
clone size: .
J gene: TRBJ2-1
CDR3 DNA: TGTGCCAGCAGCCCGGACAGGGAGCCCGACAATGAGCAGTTCTTC
CDR3 protein: CASSPDREPDNEQFF

D gene: TRBD2
V gene: TRBV5-4
CDR3 length: 14
clone size: .
J gene: TRBJ2-3
CDR3 DNA: TGTGCCAGCAGCTTCGAAGCGGGAGTAGATACGCAGTATTTT
CDR3 protein: CASSFEAGVDTQYF

D gene: .
V gene: TRBV14
CDR3 length: 14
clone size: few
J gene: TRBJ1-6
CDR3 DNA: TGTGCCAGCAGCCAAGGGACATCCTATTCACCCCTCCACTTT
CDR3 protein: CASSQGTSYSPLHF

D gene: .
V gene: TRBV15
CDR3 length: 14
clone size: .
J gene: TRBJ1-2
CDR3 DNA: TGTGCCACCAGCCTTCAGACAGGAGATTATGGCTACACCTTC
CDR3 protein: CATSLQTGDYGYTF

D gene: .
V gene: TRBV4-2
CDR3 length: 16
clone size: .
J gene: TRBJ2-5
CDR3 DNA: TGTGCCAGCAGCCAAGCCTCCCGGGGGGCTGGGGAGACCCAGTACTTC
CDR3 protein: CASSQASRGAGETQYF

D gene: .
V gene: TRBV14
CDR3 length: 16
clone size: .
J gene: TRBJ1-1
CDR3 DNA: TGTGCCAGCAGCCAAGATGATCAGGGCTGGTACACTGAAGCTTTCTTT
CDR3 protein: CASSQDDQGWYTEAFF

D gene: .
V gene: TRBV27
CDR3 length: 14
clone size: .
J gene: TRBJ2-5
CDR3 DNA: TGTGCCAGCAGGCGTCGGACTAACGAAGAGACCCAGTACTTC
CDR3 protein: CASRRRTNEETQYF

D gene: TRBD2
V gene: TRBV14
CDR3 length: 18
clone size: once
J gene: TRBJ2-3
CDR3 DNA: TGTGCCAGCAGCCAAGATCGGAAGGGAGCGGGAGTTGGAGATACGCAGTATTTT
CDR3 protein: CASSQDRKGAGVGDTQYF

D gene: .
V gene: TRBV5-1
CDR3 length: 15
clone size: .
J gene: TRBJ2-3
CDR3 DNA: TGCGCCAGCAGCTCAGGACAGACCGGGACAGATACGCAGTATTTT
CDR3 protein: CASSSGQTGTDTQYF

D gene: .
V gene: TRBV24-1
CDR3 length: 14
clone size: .
J gene: TRBJ1-2
CDR3 DNA: TGTGCCACCAGTGAAAATACAGGGCGCTATGGCTACACCTTC
CDR3 protein: CATSENTGRYGYTF

D gene: TRBD2
V gene: TRBV28
CDR3 length: 15
clone size: .
J gene: TRBJ2-1
CDR3 DNA: TGTGCCAGCAGTTTAACTAGCGGGAACTACAATGAGCAGTTCTTC
CDR3 protein: CASSLTSGNYNEQFF

D gene: TRBD1
V gene: TRBV7-3
CDR3 length: 15
clone size: .
J gene: TRBJ2-1
CDR3 DNA: TGTGCCAGCAGCCATGGACAGGGAGAGTACAATGAGCAGTTCTTC
CDR3 protein: CASSHGQGEYNEQFF

D gene: TRBD1
V gene: TRBV5-6
CDR3 length: 13
clone size: .
J gene: TRBJ2-5
CDR3 DNA: TGTGCCAGCATGACAGGGGTTCAAGAGACCCAGTACTTC
CDR3 protein: CASMTGVQETQYF

D gene: .
V gene: TRBV5-1
CDR3 length: 17
clone size: .
J gene: TRBJ2-1
CDR3 DNA: TGCGCCAGCAGCTTGGACGCCTCCGGGAGCTCCTACAATGAGCAGTTCTTC
CDR3 protein: CASSLDASGSSYNEQFF

D gene: .
V gene: TRBV7-8
CDR3 length: 15
clone size: .
J gene: TRBJ2-1
CDR3 DNA: TGTGCCAGCAGCTTAGCGGGGGGGCAAGCCAATGAGCAGTTCTTC
CDR3 protein: CASSLAGGQANEQFF

D gene: TRBD1
V gene: TRBV5-1
CDR3 length: 16
clone size: once
J gene: TRBJ1-5
CDR3 DNA: TGCGCCAGCAGCCCGACAGGGTTGGGTGTCAATCAGCCCCAGCATTTT
CDR3 protein: CASSPTGLGVNQPQHF

D gene: .
V gene: TRBV30
CDR3 length: 14
clone size: .
J gene: TRBJ1-5
CDR3 DNA: TGTGCCTGGTCCCCGGAGCAGTGGAGAGAGCCCCAGCATTTT
CDR3 protein: CAWSPEQWREPQHF

D gene: .
V gene: TRBV6-5
CDR3 length: 14
clone size: .
J gene: TRBJ2-5
CDR3 DNA: TGTGCCAGCAGGTCCTCACTAGCTCAGGAGACCCAGTACTTC
CDR3 protein: CASRSSLAQETQYF

D gene: TRBD1
V gene: TRBV2
CDR3 length: 14
clone size: .
J gene: TRBJ2-2
CDR3 DNA: TGTGCCAGCGCTGTGGGACAGGGGACCGGGGAGCTGTTTTTT
CDR3 protein: CASAVGQGTGELFF